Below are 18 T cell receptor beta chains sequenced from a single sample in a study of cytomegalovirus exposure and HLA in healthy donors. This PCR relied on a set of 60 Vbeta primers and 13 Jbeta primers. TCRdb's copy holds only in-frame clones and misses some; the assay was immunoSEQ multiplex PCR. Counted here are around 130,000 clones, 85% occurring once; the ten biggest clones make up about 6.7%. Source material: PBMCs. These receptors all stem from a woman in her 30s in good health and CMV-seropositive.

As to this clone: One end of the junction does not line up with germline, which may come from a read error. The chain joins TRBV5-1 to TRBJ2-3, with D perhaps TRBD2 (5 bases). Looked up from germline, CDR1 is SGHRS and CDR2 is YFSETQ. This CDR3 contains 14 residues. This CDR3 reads CASSLDSGPDTQYF. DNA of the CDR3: TGCGCCAGCAGTTTGGACTCAGGCCCAGATACGCAGTATTTT.

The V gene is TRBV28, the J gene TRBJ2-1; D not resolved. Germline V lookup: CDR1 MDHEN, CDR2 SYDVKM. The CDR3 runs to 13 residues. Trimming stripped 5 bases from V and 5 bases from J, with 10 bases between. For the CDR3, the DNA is TGTGCCAGCAGTCGGTCCTTGGACAATGAGCAGTTCTTC. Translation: CASSRSLDNEQFF.

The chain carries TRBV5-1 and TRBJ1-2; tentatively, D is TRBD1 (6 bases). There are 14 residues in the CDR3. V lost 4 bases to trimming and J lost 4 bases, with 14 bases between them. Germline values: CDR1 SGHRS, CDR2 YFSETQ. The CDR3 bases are TGCGCCAGCAGCCTTGGAAGGGACACCTATGGCTACACCTTC. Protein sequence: CASSLGRDTYGYTF.

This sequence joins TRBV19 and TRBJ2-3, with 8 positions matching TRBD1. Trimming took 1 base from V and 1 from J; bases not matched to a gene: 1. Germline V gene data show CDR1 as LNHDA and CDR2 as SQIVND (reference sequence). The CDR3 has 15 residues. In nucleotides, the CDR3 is TGTGCCAGTAGTATAGCGGACAGGGGCACAGATACGCAGTATTTT. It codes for CASSIADRGTDTQYF.

The CDR3 DNA sequence: TGTGCCACCAGCAGAGATCTCGGGGGGCTAGGAAACACCATATATTTT. Encoded protein: CATSRDLGGLGNTIYF. The rearrangement links TRBV15 to TRBJ1-3; D may be TRBD1 (6 bases). V was trimmed by 0 bases and J by 4 bases, leaving 13 bases between them. Germline V gives CDR1 LNHNV, CDR2 YYDKDF (reference sequence). The CDR3 is 16 amino acids.

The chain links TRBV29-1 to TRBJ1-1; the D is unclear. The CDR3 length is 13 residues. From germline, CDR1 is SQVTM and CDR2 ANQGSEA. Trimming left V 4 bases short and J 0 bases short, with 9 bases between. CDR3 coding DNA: TGCAGCGTTGGCGGGGTGATGAACACTGAAGCTTTCTTT. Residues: CSVGGVMNTEAFF.

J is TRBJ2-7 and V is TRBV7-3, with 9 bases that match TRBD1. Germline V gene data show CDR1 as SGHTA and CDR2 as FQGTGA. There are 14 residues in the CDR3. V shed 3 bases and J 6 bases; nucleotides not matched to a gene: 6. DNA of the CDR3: TGTGCCAGCAGCTTCGGGACAGGGTCGGGCGAGCAGTACTTC. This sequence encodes CASSFGTGSGEQYF.

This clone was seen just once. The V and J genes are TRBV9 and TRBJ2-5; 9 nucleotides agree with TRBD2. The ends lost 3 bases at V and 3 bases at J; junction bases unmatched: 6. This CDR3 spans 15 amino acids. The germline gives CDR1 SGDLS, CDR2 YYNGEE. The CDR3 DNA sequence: TGTGCCAGCAGCGCCTATAGCGGGAGCGAAGAGACCCAGTACTTC. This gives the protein CASSAYSGSEETQYF.

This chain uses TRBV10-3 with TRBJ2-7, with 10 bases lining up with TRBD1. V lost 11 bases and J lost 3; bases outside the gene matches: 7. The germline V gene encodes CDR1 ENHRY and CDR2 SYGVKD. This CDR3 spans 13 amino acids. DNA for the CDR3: TGTGCCTCCCTCGGACAGGGGGGCTACGAGCAGTACTTC. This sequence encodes CASLGQGGYEQYF.

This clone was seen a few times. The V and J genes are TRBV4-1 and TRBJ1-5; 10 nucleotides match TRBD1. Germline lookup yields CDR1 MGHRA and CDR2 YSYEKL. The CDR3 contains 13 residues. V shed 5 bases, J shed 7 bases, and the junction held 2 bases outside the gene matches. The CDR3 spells CASSSDRGQPQHF. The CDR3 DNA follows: TGCGCCAGCAGCTCGGACAGGGGGCAGCCCCAGCATTTT.

The CDR3 DNA is TGTGCCAGCAGTTACACTCGGGGACAGGGCAAAGAAAAACTGTTTTTT. It codes for CASSYTRGQGKEKLFF. This chain uses TRBV6-5 with TRBJ1-4; 9 nucleotides line up with TRBD1. Germline V gene lookup returns CDR1 MNHEY and CDR2 SVGAGI. Germline trimming cut 2 bases from V and 8 bases from J; bases unmatched to any gene: 9. The CDR3 has 16 residues.

In DNA form, the CDR3 reads TGTGCCAGCTCACCCGGACTAGCGGGCAATGAGCAGTTCTTC. Amino acids: CASSPGLAGNEQFF. The V and J genes are TRBV18 and TRBJ2-1, with 11 bases matching TRBD2. Per germline, CDR1 KGHSH and CDR2 LQKENI. This CDR3 has 14 amino acids. Trimming took 3 bases from V and 6 from J; bases not matched to a gene: 1.

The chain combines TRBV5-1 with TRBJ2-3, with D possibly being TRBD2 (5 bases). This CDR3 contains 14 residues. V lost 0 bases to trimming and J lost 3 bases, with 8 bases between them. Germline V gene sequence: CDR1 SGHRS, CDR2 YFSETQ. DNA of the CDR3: TGCGCCAGCAGCTTGGGGCCGGGAACAGATACGCAGTATTTT. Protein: CASSLGPGTDTQYF.

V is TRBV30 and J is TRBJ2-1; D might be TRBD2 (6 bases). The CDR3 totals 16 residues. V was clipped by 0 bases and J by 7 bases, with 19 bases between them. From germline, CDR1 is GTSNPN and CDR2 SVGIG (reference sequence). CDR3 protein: CAWSVLGLGASNEQFF. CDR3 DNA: TGTGCCTGGAGTGTTCTGGGACTCGGGGCTTCAAATGAGCAGTTCTTC.

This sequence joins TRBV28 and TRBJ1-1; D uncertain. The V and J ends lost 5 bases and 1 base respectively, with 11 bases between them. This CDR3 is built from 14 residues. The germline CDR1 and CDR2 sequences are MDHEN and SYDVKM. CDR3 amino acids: CASSPLSGNTEAFF. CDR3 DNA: TGTGCCAGCAGTCCTCTGAGTGGGAACACTGAAGCTTTCTTT.

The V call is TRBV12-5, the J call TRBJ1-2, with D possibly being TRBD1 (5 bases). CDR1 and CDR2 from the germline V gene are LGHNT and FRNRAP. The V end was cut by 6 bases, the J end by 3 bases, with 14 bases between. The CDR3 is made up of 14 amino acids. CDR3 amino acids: CASGPDSRHYGYTF. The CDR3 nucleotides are TGTGCTAGTGGCCCCGACAGCCGCCACTATGGCTACACCTTC.

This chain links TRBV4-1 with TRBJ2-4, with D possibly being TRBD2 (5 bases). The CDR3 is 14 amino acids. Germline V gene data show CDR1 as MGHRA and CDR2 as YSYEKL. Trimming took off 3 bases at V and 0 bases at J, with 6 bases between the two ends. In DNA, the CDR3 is TGCGCCAGCAGCCAGGACTTAGCCAAAAACATTCAGTACTTC. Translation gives CASSQDLAKNIQYF.

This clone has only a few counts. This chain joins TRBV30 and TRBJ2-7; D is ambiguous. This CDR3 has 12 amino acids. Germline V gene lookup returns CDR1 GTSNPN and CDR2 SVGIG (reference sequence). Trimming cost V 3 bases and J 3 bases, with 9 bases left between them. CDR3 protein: CAWSTSGYEQYF. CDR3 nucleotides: TGTGCCTGGAGCACCTCGGGCTACGAGCAGTACTTC. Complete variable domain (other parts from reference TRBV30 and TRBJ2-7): SQTIHQWPATLVQPVGSPLSLECTVEGTSNPNLYWYRQAAGRGLQLLFYSVGIGQISSEVPQNLSASRPQDRQFILSSKKLLLSDSGFYLCAWSTSGYEQYFGPGTRLTVT.